This T cell receptor beta chain is from a study of T cell repertoires in cytomegalovirus infection. The CDR3 runs to 16 residues. Germline V gene lookup returns CDR1 SGHVS and CDR2 FNYEAQ. Trimming removed 2 bases from V and 3 bases from J, with 14 bases in between. Each CDR3 protein gets one entry after TCRdb re-called the reads with MiXCR. This table has fewer than 550,000 distinct CDR3 sequences, more than 15% appearing once. This clonotype was counted ten times or more. The sequence derives from a human donor in good health (CMV status not recorded). Some clones in this sample may be carry-over from other donors' samples. The sequenced material came from CD8+ T cells from PBMCs. The V and J genes are TRBV7-6 and TRBJ2-4; D is possibly TRBD2 (6 bases). The CDR3 DNA reads TGTGCCAGCAGCTTAACGGCGGGGTGGGGCAAAAACATTCAGTACTTC. The encoded protein is CASSLTAGWGKNIQYF.